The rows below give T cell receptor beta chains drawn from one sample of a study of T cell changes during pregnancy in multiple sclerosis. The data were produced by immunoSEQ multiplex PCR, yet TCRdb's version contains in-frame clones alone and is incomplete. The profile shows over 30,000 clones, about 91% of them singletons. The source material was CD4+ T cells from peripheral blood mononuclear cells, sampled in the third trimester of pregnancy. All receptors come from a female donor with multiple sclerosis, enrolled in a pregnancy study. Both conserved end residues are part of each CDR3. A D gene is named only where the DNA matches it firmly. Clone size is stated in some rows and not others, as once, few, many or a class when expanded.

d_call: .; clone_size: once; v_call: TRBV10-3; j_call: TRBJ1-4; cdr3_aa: CATAGVEREKLFF; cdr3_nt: TGTGCCACCGCCGGTGTTGAACGGGAAAAACTGTTTTTT
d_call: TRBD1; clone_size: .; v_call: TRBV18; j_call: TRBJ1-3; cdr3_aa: CASSPGTASGNTIYF; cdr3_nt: TGTGCCAGCTCGCCCGGGACAGCGTCTGGAAACACCATATATTTT
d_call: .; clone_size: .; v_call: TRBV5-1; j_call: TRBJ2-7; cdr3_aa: CASSFREVPSYEQYF; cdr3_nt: TGCGCCAGCAGCTTTAGGGAGGTCCCCTCCTACGAGCAGTACTTC
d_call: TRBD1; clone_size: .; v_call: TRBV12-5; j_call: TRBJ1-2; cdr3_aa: CASGLVVGQGDYGYTF; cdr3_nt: TGTGCTAGTGGTTTGGTAGTCGGACAGGGTGACTATGGCTACACCTTC
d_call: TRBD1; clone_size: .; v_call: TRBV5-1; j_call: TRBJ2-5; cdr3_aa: CASSKGTGRETQYF; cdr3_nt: TGCGCCAGCAGCAAAGGGACAGGGCGTGAGACCCAGTACTTC
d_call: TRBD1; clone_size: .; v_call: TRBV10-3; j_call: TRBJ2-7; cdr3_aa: CATKPGGARHEQYF; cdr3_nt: TGTGCCACAAAACCAGGGGGCGCGAGGCACGAGCAGTACTTC
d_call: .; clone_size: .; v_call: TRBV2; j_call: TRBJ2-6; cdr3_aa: CASGLSSGANVLTF; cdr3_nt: TGTGCTTCAGGGCTTAGCTCTGGGGCCAACGTCCTGACTTTC
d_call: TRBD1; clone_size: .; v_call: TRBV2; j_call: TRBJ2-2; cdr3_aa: CASNGQGRNTGELFF; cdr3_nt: TGTGCCAGCAACGGACAGGGTAGGAACACCGGGGAGCTGTTTTTT
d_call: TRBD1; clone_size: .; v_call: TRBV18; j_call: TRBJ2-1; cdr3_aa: CASSPDRGSYNEQFF; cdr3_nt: TGTGCCAGCTCACCTGACAGGGGGTCCTACAATGAGCAGTTCTTC
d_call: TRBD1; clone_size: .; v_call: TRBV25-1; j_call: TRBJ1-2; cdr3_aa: CASSDTGTGIYGYTF; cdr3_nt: TGTGCCAGCAGTGACACAGGGACAGGGATCTATGGCTACACCTTC
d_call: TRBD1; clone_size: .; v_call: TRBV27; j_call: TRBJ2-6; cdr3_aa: CASPDYQPGQGLPNFSGANVLTF; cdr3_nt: TGTGCCAGCCCTGACTACCAACCGGGACAGGGCTTACCTAATTTCTCTGGGGCCAACGTCCTGACTTTC
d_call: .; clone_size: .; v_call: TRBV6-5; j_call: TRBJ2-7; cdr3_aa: CASSYVSGSYEQYF; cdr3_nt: TGTGCCAGCAGTTACGTTAGCGGTTCCTACGAGCAGTACTTC
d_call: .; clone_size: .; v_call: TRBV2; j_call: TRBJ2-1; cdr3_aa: CASSEGPFNEQFF; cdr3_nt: TGTGCCAGCAGTGAAGGTCCCTTCAATGAGCAGTTCTTC
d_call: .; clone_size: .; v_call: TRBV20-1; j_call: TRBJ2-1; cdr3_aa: CSVLAVEQFF; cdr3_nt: TGCAGTGTACTCGCCGTTGAGCAGTTCTTC
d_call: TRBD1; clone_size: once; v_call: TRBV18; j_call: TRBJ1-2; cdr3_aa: CASSPVEGASQFGYTF; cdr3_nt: TGTGCCAGCTCACCAGTCGAGGGGGCCAGTCAATTTGGCTACACCTTC
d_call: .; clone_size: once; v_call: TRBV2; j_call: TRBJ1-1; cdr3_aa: CASSDKTRNTEAFF; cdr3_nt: TGTGCCAGCAGTGATAAGACAAGGAACACTGAAGCTTTCTTT
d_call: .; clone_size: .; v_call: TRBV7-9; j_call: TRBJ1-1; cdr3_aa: CASSLVRRNTEAFF; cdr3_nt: TGTGCCAGCAGCTTAGTTCGGAGGAACACTGAAGCTTTCTTT
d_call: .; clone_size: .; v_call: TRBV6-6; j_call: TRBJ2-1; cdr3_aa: CASSYGTPSYNEQFF; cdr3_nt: TGTGCCAGCAGTTACGGGACTCCTTCCTACAATGAGCAGTTCTTC
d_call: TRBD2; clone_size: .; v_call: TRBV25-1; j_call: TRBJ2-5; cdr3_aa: CASTKRAGGFQETQYF; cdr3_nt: TGTGCCAGCACCAAACGAGCGGGAGGATTCCAAGAGACCCAGTACTTC
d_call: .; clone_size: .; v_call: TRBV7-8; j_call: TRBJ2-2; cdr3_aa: CASSFLSRTGELFF; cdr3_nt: TGTGCCAGCAGCTTTCTCAGCAGGACCGGGGAGCTGTTTTTT
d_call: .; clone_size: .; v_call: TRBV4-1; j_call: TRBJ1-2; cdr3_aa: CASSLWTSYGYTF; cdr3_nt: TGCGCCAGCAGCCTCTGGACAAGCTATGGCTACACCTTC
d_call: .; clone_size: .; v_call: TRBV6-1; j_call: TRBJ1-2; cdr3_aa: CASSEGQARDYGYTF; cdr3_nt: TGTGCCAGCAGTGAAGGACAGGCACGCGACTATGGCTACACCTTC
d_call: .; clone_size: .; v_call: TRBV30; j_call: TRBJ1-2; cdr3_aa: CAWDRIYGYTF; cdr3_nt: TGTGCCTGGGACAGGATCTATGGCTACACCTTC
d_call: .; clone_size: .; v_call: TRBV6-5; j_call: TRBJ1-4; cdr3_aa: CASSYSAGGEKLFF; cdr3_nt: TGTGCCAGCAGTTACTCCGCGGGGGGTGAAAAACTGTTTTTT
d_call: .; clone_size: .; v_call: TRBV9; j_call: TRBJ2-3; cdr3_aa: CASSPSGDTQYF; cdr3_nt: TGTGCCAGCAGCCCCTCGGGGGATACGCAGTATTTT
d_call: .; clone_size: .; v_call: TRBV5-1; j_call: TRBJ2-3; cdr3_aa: CASSLVSGEDTQYF; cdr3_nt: TGCGCCAGCAGCTTGGTGAGCGGCGAAGATACGCAGTATTTT
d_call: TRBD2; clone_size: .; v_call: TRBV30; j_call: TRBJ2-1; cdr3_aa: CAWSAGTSGYNEQFF; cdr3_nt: TGTGCCTGGAGTGCCGGGACTAGCGGCTACAATGAGCAGTTCTTC
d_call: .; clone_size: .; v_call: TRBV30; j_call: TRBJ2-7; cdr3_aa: CAWSAALGGSYYEQYF; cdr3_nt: TGTGCCTGGAGTGCCGCCCTCGGGGGATCCTACTACGAGCAGTACTTC
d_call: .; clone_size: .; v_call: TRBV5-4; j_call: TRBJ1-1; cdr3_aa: CASSFRFMNTEAFF; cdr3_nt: TGTGCCAGCAGCTTCCGGTTCATGAACACTGAAGCTTTCTTT
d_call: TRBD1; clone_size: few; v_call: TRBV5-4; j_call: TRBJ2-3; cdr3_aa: CASSLEGAAADTQYF; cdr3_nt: TGTGCCAGCAGCTTGGAGGGGGCTGCGGCAGATACGCAGTATTTT
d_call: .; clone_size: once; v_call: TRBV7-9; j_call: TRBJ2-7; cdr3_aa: CASSPMGQSSYEQYF; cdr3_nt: TGTGCCAGCAGCCCCATGGGGCAGAGCTCCTACGAGCAGTACTTC
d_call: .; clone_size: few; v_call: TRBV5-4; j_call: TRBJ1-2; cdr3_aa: CASSSTRTDGYTF; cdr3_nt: TGTGCCAGCAGCTCCACTAGGACGGATGGCTACACCTTC
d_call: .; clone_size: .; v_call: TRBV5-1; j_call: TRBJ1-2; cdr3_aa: CASSLGPLQGRFIYGYTF; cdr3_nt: TGCGCCAGCAGCTTGGGCCCCCTACAGGGTCGCTTTATATATGGCTACACCTTC
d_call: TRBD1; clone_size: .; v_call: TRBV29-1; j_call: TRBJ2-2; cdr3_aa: CSGGTGGNTGELFF; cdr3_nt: TGCAGCGGGGGAACAGGGGGAAACACCGGGGAGCTGTTTTTT
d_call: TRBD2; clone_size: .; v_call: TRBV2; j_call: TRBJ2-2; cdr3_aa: CASRGTSETGELFF; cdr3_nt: TGTGCCAGCAGAGGAACTAGCGAAACCGGGGAGCTGTTTTTT
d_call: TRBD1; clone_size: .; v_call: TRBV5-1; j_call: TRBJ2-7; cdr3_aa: CASSLGDRGGEQYF; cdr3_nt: TGCGCCAGCAGCTTGGGAGACAGGGGAGGCGAGCAGTACTTC
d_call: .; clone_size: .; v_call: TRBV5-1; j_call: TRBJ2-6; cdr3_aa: CASSFQSPTSGANVLTF; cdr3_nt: TGCGCCAGCAGCTTCCAGTCCCCGACTTCTGGGGCCAACGTCCTGACTTTC
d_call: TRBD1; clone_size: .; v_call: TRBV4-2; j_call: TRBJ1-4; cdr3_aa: CASRLDREPNEKLFF; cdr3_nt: TGTGCCAGCAGACTCGACAGGGAACCTAATGAAAAACTGTTTTTT
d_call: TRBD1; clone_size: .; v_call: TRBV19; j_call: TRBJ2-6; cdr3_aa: CASSTSGTGYSGANVLTF; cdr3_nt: TGTGCCAGTAGTACCTCCGGGACAGGGTACTCTGGGGCCAACGTCCTGACTTTC
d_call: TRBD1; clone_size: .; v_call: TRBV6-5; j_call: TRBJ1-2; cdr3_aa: CASRRGRQGSGYTF; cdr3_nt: TGTGCCAGCAGGAGAGGCAGACAGGGGAGCGGCTACACCTTC
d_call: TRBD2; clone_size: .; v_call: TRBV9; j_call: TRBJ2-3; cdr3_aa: CASSVGNSGNTDTQYF; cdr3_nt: TGTGCCAGCAGCGTAGGTAATAGCGGGAACACAGATACGCAGTATTTT
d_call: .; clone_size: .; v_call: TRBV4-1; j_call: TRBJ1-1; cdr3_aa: CASSQDDDSRPEAFF; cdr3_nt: TGCGCCAGCAGCCAAGATGACGACAGCCGGCCTGAAGCTTTCTTT
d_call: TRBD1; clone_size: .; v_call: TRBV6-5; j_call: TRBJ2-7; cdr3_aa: CASSYGTGIYEQYF; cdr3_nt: TGTGCCAGCAGTTACGGGACAGGGATCTACGAGCAGTACTTC
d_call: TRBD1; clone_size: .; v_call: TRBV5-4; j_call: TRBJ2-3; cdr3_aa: CASSLGGDRDTDTQYF; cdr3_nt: TGTGCCAGCAGCTTGGGGGGGGACAGGGACACAGATACGCAGTATTTT
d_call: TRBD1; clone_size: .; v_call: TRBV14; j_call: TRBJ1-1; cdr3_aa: CASSQAGTGGRTEAFF; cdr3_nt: TGTGCCAGCAGCCAAGCGGGGACAGGAGGGAGAACTGAAGCTTTCTTT
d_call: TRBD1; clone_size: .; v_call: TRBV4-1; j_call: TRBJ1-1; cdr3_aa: CASKTGQGDDTEAFF; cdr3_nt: TGCGCCAGCAAGACCGGACAGGGGGACGACACTGAAGCTTTCTTT
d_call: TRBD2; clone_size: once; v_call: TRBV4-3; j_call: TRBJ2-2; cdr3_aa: CASSLAWGGTNTGELFF; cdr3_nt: TGCGCCAGCAGCTTGGCATGGGGGGGAACGAACACCGGGGAGCTGTTTTTT